A selection of T cell receptor beta chains follows, all from one sample in a study of ipilimumab plus nivolumab after autologous stem cell transplantation. Generated by immunoSEQ multiplex PCR, the TCRdb table keeps only in-frame clones and is missing some. Here the sample spans some 22,000 clones, just over 75% being singletons. The sequencing used PBMCs, collected in a trial of ipilimumab plus nivolumab as post-transplant consolidation. Receptors originate from a male donor with diffuse large B-cell lymphoma. The CDR3 runs from the conserved cysteine through the conserved F or W. A D gene is named only where the DNA matches it firmly. The size of a clone is reported for some rows only, either as once, few or many, or as a class for expanded clones.

TRBJ1-3 | TRBV5-1 | NA | NA | CASSPNGGTGNTIYF | TGCGCCAGCAGCCCTAACGGGGGGACTGGAAACACCATATATTTT
TRBJ2-3 | TRBV2 | NA | NA | CASSLAEDTQYF | TGTGCCAGCAGTTTGGCGGAGGATACGCAGTATTTT
TRBJ2-7 | TRBV18 | medium-sized | TRBD1 | CASSPRVQGAAASVEQYF | TGTGCCAGCTCACCAAGGGTCCAGGGGGCTGCGGCTTCCGTCGAGCAGTACTTC
TRBJ2-1 | TRBV28 | medium-sized | TRBD1 | CASSLIGQGDNEQFF | TGTGCCAGCAGTTTAATAGGACAGGGGGACAATGAGCAGTTCTTC
TRBJ2-5 | TRBV14 | once | NA | CASSQDRTTQYF | TGTGCCAGCAGCCAAGATCGGACTACCCAGTACTTC
TRBJ2-2 | TRBV5-1 | medium-sized | TRBD2 | CASSLSGGREAGELFF | TGCGCCAGCAGCTTGTCGGGGGGGCGTGAAGCCGGGGAGCTGTTTTTT
TRBJ1-2 | TRBV28 | NA | NA | CASSRRDYGYTF | TGTGCCAGCAGCCGCAGGGACTATGGCTACACCTTC
TRBJ1-5 | TRBV6-5 | NA | NA | CASSYSNGFGQPQHF | TGTGCCAGCAGTTACTCGAACGGGTTCGGGCAGCCCCAGCATTTT
TRBJ1-1 | TRBV29-1 | few | NA | CSVEGGFGTEAFF | TGCAGCGTTGAAGGGGGGTTTGGGACTGAAGCTTTCTTT
TRBJ2-7 | TRBV7-2 | NA | TRBD1 | CASSSQGGTGPYEQYF | TGTGCCAGCAGCTCACAGGGCGGGACAGGGCCCTACGAGCAGTACTTC
TRBJ2-1 | TRBV11-2 | NA | TRBD1 | CASSLRFSRGQGPNEQFF | TGTGCCAGCAGCTTACGTTTTTCGAGGGGACAGGGGCCCAATGAGCAGTTCTTC
TRBJ1-5 | TRBV2 | few | NA | CASRERGLVNQPQHF | TGTGCCAGCAGAGAGAGGGGGTTGGTCAATCAGCCCCAGCATTTT
TRBJ2-7 | TRBV11-2 | NA | TRBD1 | CASSLETPVSGDRVEQYF | TGTGCCAGCAGCTTAGAAACGCCCGTTTCAGGGGACAGGGTCGAGCAGTACTTC
TRBJ1-2 | TRBV7-2 | NA | NA | CASSLYRDYGYTF | TGTGCCAGCAGCTTATACAGGGACTATGGCTACACCTTC
TRBJ1-4 | TRBV6-1 | NA | NA | CASSEGTLGAENEKLFF | TGTGCCAGCAGTGAAGGGACTCTAGGGGCCGAGAATGAAAAACTGTTTTTT
TRBJ1-1 | TRBV18 | once | NA | CASSPGQNTEAFF | TGTGCCAGCTCACCAGGGCAGAACACTGAAGCTTTCTTT
TRBJ2-2 | TRBV4-2 | NA | NA | CASSQERGGMNTGELFF | TGTGCCAGCAGCCAAGAGCGAGGCGGGATGAACACCGGGGAGCTGTTTTTT
TRBJ1-5 | TRBV28 | NA | TRBD1 | CANSGGWNQPQHF | TGTGCCAACTCAGGGGGCTGGAATCAGCCCCAGCATTTT
TRBJ1-2 | TRBV7-9 | NA | NA | CASSKSLEVANYGYTF | TGTGCCAGCAGCAAGTCGCTTGAGGTAGCTAACTATGGCTACACCTTC
TRBJ1-1 | TRBV7-2 | NA | TRBD1 | CASSFLGGGTEAFF | TGTGCCAGCAGCTTTCTAGGGGGCGGCACTGAAGCTTTCTTT
TRBJ2-2 | TRBV6-5 | NA | TRBD2 | CASSYSSGGPTGELFF | TGTGCCAGCAGTTACTCAAGCGGGGGGCCCACCGGGGAGCTGTTTTTT
TRBJ2-2 | TRBV27 | NA | NA | CASSFNGGPMFGELFF | TGTGCCAGCAGTTTTAACGGGGGGCCGATGTTCGGGGAGCTGTTTTTT
TRBJ1-5 | TRBV28 | NA | TRBD1 | CASSFRDSPNQPQHF | TGTGCCAGCAGTTTCCGGGACAGCCCTAATCAGCCCCAGCATTTT
TRBJ1-1 | TRBV7-9 | NA | NA | CASSSRGRDTEAFF | TGTGCCAGCAGCTCCCGGGGCAGGGACACTGAAGCTTTCTTT
TRBJ2-1 | TRBV15 | NA | NA | CATSRDGRSSYNEQFF | TGTGCCACCAGCAGAGACGGGAGAAGCTCCTACAATGAGCAGTTCTTC
TRBJ1-2 | TRBV6-6 | NA | NA | CASSYSESNYGYTF | TGTGCCAGCAGTTACTCGGAGTCTAACTATGGCTACACCTTC
TRBJ1-1 | TRBV5-6 | NA | NA | CASSLAQHGTEAFF | TGTGCCAGCAGCTTGGCGCAACACGGCACTGAAGCTTTCTTT
TRBJ1-2 | TRBV7-2 | NA | NA | CASSLAPGGYGYTF | TGTGCCAGCAGCTTAGCTCCGGGCGGCTATGGCTACACCTTC
TRBJ2-5 | TRBV4-1 | NA | NA | CASSRGTGAIQETQYF | TGCGCCAGCAGCCGAGGGACCGGAGCCATCCAAGAGACCCAGTACTTC
TRBJ1-2 | TRBV25-1 | NA | NA | CASMDPGNYGYTF | TGTGCCAGCATGGATCCGGGGAACTATGGCTACACCTTC
TRBJ1-5 | TRBV6-1 | NA | NA | CASMRGVNQPQHF | TGTGCCAGCATGAGAGGGGTAAATCAGCCCCAGCATTTT
TRBJ2-1 | TRBV6-5 | few | TRBD2 | CAPLPVAGDEQFF | TGTGCCCCACTCCCCGTAGCGGGGGATGAGCAGTTCTTC
TRBJ2-7 | TRBV19 | NA | NA | CASSRSGPYEQYF | TGTGCCAGTAGTCGGTCCGGACCCTACGAGCAGTACTTC
TRBJ2-5 | TRBV5-4 | NA | NA | CASSFFDRQETQYF | TGTGCCAGCAGCTTCTTCGACAGGCAAGAGACCCAGTACTTC
TRBJ2-1 | TRBV7-9 | NA | TRBD2 | CASSFSSGGELISYNEQFF | TGTGCCAGCAGCTTTTCTAGCGGGGGGGAATTAATCTCCTACAATGAGCAGTTCTTC
TRBJ1-2 | TRBV10-3 | few | NA | CAIRTANYGYTF | TGTGCCATCAGGACGGCTAACTATGGCTACACCTTC